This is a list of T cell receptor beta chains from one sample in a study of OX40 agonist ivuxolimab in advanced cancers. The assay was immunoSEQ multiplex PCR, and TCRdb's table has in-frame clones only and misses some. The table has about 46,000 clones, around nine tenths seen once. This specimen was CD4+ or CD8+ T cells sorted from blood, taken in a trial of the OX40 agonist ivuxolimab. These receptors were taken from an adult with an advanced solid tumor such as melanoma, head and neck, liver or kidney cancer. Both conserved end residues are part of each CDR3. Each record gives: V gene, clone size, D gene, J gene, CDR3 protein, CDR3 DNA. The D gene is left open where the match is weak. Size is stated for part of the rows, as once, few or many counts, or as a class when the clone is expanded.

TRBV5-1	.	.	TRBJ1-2	CASSLGATNYGYTF	TGCGCCAGCAGCTTGGGGGCGACTAACTATGGCTACACCTTC
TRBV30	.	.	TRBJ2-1	CAWSAFNEQFF	TGTGCCTGGAGTGCCTTCAATGAGCAGTTCTTC
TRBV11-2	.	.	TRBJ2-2	CASTTIRGENTGELFF	TGTGCCAGCACCACTATTAGGGGAGAGAACACCGGGGAGCTGTTTTTT
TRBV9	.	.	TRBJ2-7	CASSVGGASSYEQYF	TGTGCCAGCAGCGTAGGCGGGGCGAGCTCCTACGAGCAGTACTTC
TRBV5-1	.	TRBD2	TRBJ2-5	CASLGGWSETQYF	TGCGCCAGTCTCGGGGGGTGGTCGGAGACCCAGTACTTC
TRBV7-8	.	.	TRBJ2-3	CASSLASDTQYF	TGTGCCAGCAGCTTAGCATCAGATACGCAGTATTTT
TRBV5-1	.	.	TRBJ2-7	CASSSGLGPGGHEQYF	TGCGCCAGCAGTTCGGGACTCGGGCCGGGGGGCCACGAGCAGTACTTC
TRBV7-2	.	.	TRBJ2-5	CASSWAEEGTQYF	TGTGCCAGCAGCTGGGCAGAGGAGGGGACCCAGTACTTC
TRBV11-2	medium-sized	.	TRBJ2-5	CASSLWRSETQYF	TGTGCCAGCAGCTTATGGCGGTCGGAGACCCAGTACTTC
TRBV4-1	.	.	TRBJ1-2	CASSQQGWGYTF	TGCGCCAGCAGCCAACAGGGTTGGGGCTACACCTTC
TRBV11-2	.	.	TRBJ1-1	CASSLGGRAEAFF	TGTGCCAGCAGCTTAGGGGGGAGGGCTGAAGCTTTCTTT
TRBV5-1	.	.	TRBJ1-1	CASSLAGTHRNTEAFF	TGCGCCAGCAGCTTGGCCGGGACTCATCGGAACACTGAAGCTTTCTTT
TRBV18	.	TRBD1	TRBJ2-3	CASSPGTALDTQYF	TGTGCCAGCTCACCCGGGACAGCCCTAGATACGCAGTATTTT
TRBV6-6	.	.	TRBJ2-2	CASSPRWTGELFF	TGTGCCAGCAGTCCCCGGTGGACCGGGGAGCTGTTTTTT
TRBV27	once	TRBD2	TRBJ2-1	CASSFAGLAGNEQFF	TGTGCCAGCAGTTTCGCCGGACTAGCCGGGAATGAGCAGTTCTTC
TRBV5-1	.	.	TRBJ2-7	CASSLVGAPEQYF	TGCGCCAGCAGCTTGGTAGGAGCCCCCGAGCAGTACTTC
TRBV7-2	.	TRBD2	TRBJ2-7	CASSSHRTSRYEQYF	TGTGCCAGCAGCTCACACCGGACTAGCCGTTACGAGCAGTACTTC
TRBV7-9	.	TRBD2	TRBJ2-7	CASRASGSTLYEQYF	TGTGCCAGCAGGGCTAGCGGGAGCACTCTCTACGAGCAGTACTTC
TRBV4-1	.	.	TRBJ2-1	CASSQPGRYTYNEQFF	TGCGCCAGCAGCCAGCCGGGGCGGTACACCTACAATGAGCAGTTCTTC
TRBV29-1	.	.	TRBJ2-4	CSVAGTKNIQYF	TGCAGCGTTGCAGGGACCAAAAACATTCAGTACTTC
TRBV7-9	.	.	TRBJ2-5	CASSLGTQETQYF	TGTGCCAGCAGCTTGGGGACCCAAGAGACCCAGTACTTC
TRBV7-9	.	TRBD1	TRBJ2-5	CASSATRGRETQYF	TGTGCCAGCAGCGCAACCAGGGGGCGGGAGACCCAGTACTTC
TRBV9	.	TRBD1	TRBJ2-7	CASSPGQGYEQYF	TGTGCCAGCAGCCCGGGACAGGGCTACGAGCAGTACTTC
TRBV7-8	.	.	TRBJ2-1	CASSLALTAEQFF	TGTGCCAGCAGCTTAGCGCTGACAGCTGAGCAGTTCTTC
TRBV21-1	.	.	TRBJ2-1	CASSKGRGRIDNEQFF	TGTGCCAGCAGCAAAGGCAGGGGCCGGATAGACAATGAGCAGTTCTTC
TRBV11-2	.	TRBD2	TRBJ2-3	CASSFTGGATDTQYF	TGTGCCAGCAGCTTTACGGGAGGAGCCACAGATACGCAGTATTTT
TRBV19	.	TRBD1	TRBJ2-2	CASSILTGATGELFF	TGTGCCAGTAGTATACTGACAGGGGCGACCGGGGAGCTGTTTTTT